The 10 T cell receptor beta chains below come from one sample, sequenced in a study of T-cell memory formation after mild COVID-19. TCRdb itself ran the 5' RACE reads through MiXCR, one entry per CDR3 protein. The table lists hundreds of thousands of distinct CDR3 sequences, more than 20% of them singletons, with around 20% in the top ten. The material sequenced was PBMCs or a T cell subset sorted from them (not recorded which). These receptors originate from a man between 18 and 35 years old who had mild COVID-19 (a few samples of this study predate the infection). Cell type and time point are not known.

This clonotype ranks as medium-sized. The V gene is TRBV7-2, the J gene TRBJ2-3; TRBD2 matches 8 bases. The CDR3 sequence is 15 residues long. Germline values: CDR1 SGHTA, CDR2 FQGNSA. Trimming at V came to 5 bases and at J to 1 base, leaving 5 bases not matched to a gene. CDR3 sequence (DNA): TGTGCCAGCAGCGTTGGACTAGCCCGCACAGATACGCAGTATTTT. Protein sequence: CASSVGLARTDTQYF. Using reference TRBV7-2 and TRBJ2-3 for the parts outside the CDR3, the full variable domain is GAGVSQSPSNKVTEKGKDVELRCDPISGHTALYWYRQSLGQGLEFLIYFQGNSAPDKSGLPSDRFSAERTGGSVSTLTIQRTQQEDSAVYLCASSVGLARTDTQYFGPGTRLTVL.

This clonotype was seen more than once but under ten times. The V gene is TRBV7-2, the J gene TRBJ1-3, with D unresolved. Germline V gives CDR1 SGHTA, CDR2 FQGNSA. CDR3 length: 14 amino acids. Trimming left V 1 base short and J 0 bases short, with 4 bases between. CDR3 in amino acids: CASSLVASGNTIYF. CDR3 in DNA: TGTGCCAGCAGCTTAGTAGCCTCTGGAAACACCATATATTTT.

V usage is TRBV6-6 and J usage is TRBJ2-7; 7 bases fit TRBD1. Germline CDR1 reads MNHNY; CDR2 reads SVGAGI (reference sequence). The CDR3 is 13 amino acids. The V and J ends lost 6 bases and 5 bases, in that order; junction bases with no gene match: 7. This CDR3 reads CASSRQGMDEQYF. In DNA, the CDR3 is TGTGCCAGCAGCCGACAGGGTATGGACGAGCAGTACTTC.

This clonotype was found a few times. This rearrangement joins TRBV3-1 to TRBJ1-1; 10 bases match TRBD1. CDR1 and CDR2 (germline): LGHDT, YNNKEL (reference sequence). The CDR3 has 19 amino acids. V lost 1 base and J lost 6; bases outside the gene matches: 17. The CDR3 protein is CASSQVPPGQGLEWSEAFF. The DNA of the CDR3 is TGTGCCAGCAGCCAAGTACCTCCGGGACAGGGGCTCGAGTGGTCTGAAGCTTTCTTT.

This chain connects TRBV12-3 or TRBV12-4 to TRBJ2-7; 8 positions agree with TRBD1. The CDR3 loop spans 13 amino acids. Trimming took 6 bases from V and 3 from J; bases not matched to a gene: 4. Here the CDR3 reads CASRDTGGYEQYF. CDR3 DNA sequence: TGTGCCAGCAGGGACACAGGGGGCTACGAGCAGTACTTC.

A few counts support this clonotype. The chain combines TRBV7-6 with TRBJ2-3; D is tentatively TRBD1 or TRBD2 (5 bases each). The V end was cut by 5 bases, the J end by 10 bases, with 19 bases between. The CDR3 runs to 14 residues. Germline CDR1 SGHVS, CDR2 FNYEAQ. CDR3 coding DNA: TGTGCCAGCAGCCTAGGGACCTCCGGCCTTTCGCAGTATTTT. It translates to CASSLGTSGLSQYF.

This rearrangement joins TRBV15 to TRBJ1-1; D gene uncertain. CDR1 LNHNV and CDR2 YYDKDF come from the germline V gene (reference sequence). V shed 8 bases and J shed 7 bases, with 8 bases lying between them. The CDR3 totals 10 residues. In nucleotides, the CDR3 is TGTGCCACCCGGAATATTGAAGCTTTCTTT. Protein product: CATRNIEAFF.

This clonotype was counted many times. This chain connects TRBV5-1 to TRBJ1-6; D unclear. The germline CDR1 and CDR2 sequences are SGHRS and YFSETQ. CDR3 length equals 14 residues. Trimming took off 0 bases at V and 7 bases at J, with 8 bases between the two ends. The CDR3 spells CASSLDGGNSPLHF. For the CDR3, the DNA is TGCGCCAGCAGCTTGGACGGAGGGAATTCACCCCTCCACTTT.

The V call is TRBV4-3, the J call TRBJ2-5; no reliable D call. V lost 0 bases and J 3 bases, leaving 5 bases between the germline ends. The V gene's germline CDR1 is LGHNA and CDR2 YSLEER. CDR3 length: 13 residues. CDR3 bases: TGCGCCAGCAGCCAAGATTTAGAAGAGACCCAGTACTTC. It specifies CASSQDLEETQYF.

V usage is TRBV4-3 and J usage is TRBJ2-5; the match to TRBD2 covers 9 bases. The germline V gene encodes CDR1 LGHNA and CDR2 YSLEER. The V and J ends lost 4 bases and 8 bases, in that order; junction bases with no gene match: 17. The CDR3 runs 17 residues. The CDR3 spells CASSPLGSGGPTGTQYF. The CDR3 nucleotides read TGCGCCAGCAGCCCTCTAGGTAGCGGGGGACCCACCGGTACCCAGTACTTC.